This entry describes one T cell receptor beta chain. Its antigen is unidentified. PCR employed 60 Vbeta and 13 Jbeta primers. Libraries were prepared by immunoSEQ multiplex PCR; TCRdb keeps only in-frame clonotypes and omits some of them. This sample carries about 59,000 clones, more than 70% of them seen once, and the ten largest clones take roughly 1.6%. The V end lost 3 bases, the J end lost 7 bases, and 21 bases lay between the germline ends. The CDR3 contains 17 residues. The germline V gene has CDR1 KGHSH and CDR2 LQKENI. The data were taken from a study of cytomegalovirus exposure and HLA in healthy donors. Findings and caveats of the study: Specific recognition of CMV antigens was confirmed in vitro for a few chains (all CMV-associated). Clonal expansion, a later analysis showed, was greater in HLA-associated TCR beta chains than in equally common others. The availability of immune exposure information extended only to CMV serostatus. It has been reported that TCR beta sequences accurately predicted the HLA-A and HLA-B alleles of most subjects.

The rearrangement joins TRBV18 to TRBJ1-4; D not certain. The sample was PBMCs. The receptor comes from a man younger than 40 in good health and CMV-seropositive. The DNA for the CDR3 is TGTGCCAGCTCACCTGTACTAGTAATCGGTGGGAGTGAAAAACTGTTTTTT. Its protein is CASSPVLVIGGSEKLFF.